This is a list of T cell receptor beta chains from one sample in a study of T cells after yellow fever vaccination. TCRdb redid the calling of the 5' RACE reads with MiXCR, one entry per CDR3 protein. The data contain 29,000 or so distinct CDR3 sequences, 5% of them singletons. This material consisted of CD8+ T cells sorted from PBMCs, taken 10 days after the yellow fever booster vaccination. Receptors originate from a man aged 25-45 years who received the YFV17D yellow fever vaccine. The CDR3 runs from the conserved cysteine through the conserved F or W. A D gene is named only where the DNA matches it firmly. Size tells how often a clone was seen (once, few, many) or the class of an expanded clone, and some rows leave it out.

cdr3_nt,cdr3_aa,j_call,cdr3_length,d_call,v_call,clone_size
TGTGCCACCAGCGGTGTGACGCAAAATCAGCCCCAGCATTTT,CATSGVTQNQPQHF,TRBJ1-5,14,.,TRBV15,few
TGCAGTGCTAGACTAGCGGGACTGAACACCGGGGAGCTGTTTTTT,CSARLAGLNTGELFF,TRBJ2-2,15,TRBD2,TRBV20-1,many
TGTGCCAGTAGTGATAGGCTTTCCTACGAGCAGTACTTC,CASSDRLSYEQYF,TRBJ2-7,13,.,TRBV19,many
TGTGCCAGCAGTTTAGGGAGCGGGAGGGCCCCTGGTGAGCAGTACTTC,CASSLGSGRAPGEQYF,TRBJ2-7,16,TRBD2,TRBV27,many
TGTGCCAGTAGTATTGGCACAGGGGGAGGCTACGAGCAGTACTTC,CASSIGTGGGYEQYF,TRBJ2-7,15,TRBD1,TRBV19,many
TGTGCCAGTAGCTCCGAGGCCAGGGTCACCGGGGAGCTGTTTTTT,CASSSEARVTGELFF,TRBJ2-2,15,.,TRBV19,.
TGTGCCAGCAGTTCCGACGCAGGAGTGAATGAGCAGTTCTTC,CASSSDAGVNEQFF,TRBJ2-1,14,.,TRBV5-6,few
TGCGCCAGCAGCTTGGAGGAGCGCCTCCGGGAGTACTTC,CASSLEERLREYF,TRBJ2-5,13,.,TRBV5-1,many
TGTGCCAGCAGCCTTAGAACGGGAACAACCTACAATGAGCAGTTCTTC,CASSLRTGTTYNEQFF,TRBJ2-1,16,.,TRBV14,many
TGTGCCAGCAGCTTAGGGGGGGCGGACACCATATATTTT,CASSLGGADTIYF,TRBJ1-3,13,.,TRBV7-2,many
TGTGCCAGCAGCTTAGGTCTTTCTAATGAGCAGTTCTTC,CASSLGLSNEQFF,TRBJ2-1,13,.,TRBV7-9,many